The TCR beta chain described here comes from a study of T cell repertoires in cytomegalovirus infection. Study in general: From public TCR beta signatures came an indication of both CMV infection and matching HLA type.

This clonotype was counted ten times or more. The antigen is not known. This CDR3 comprises 14 residues. V was shortened by 7 bases and J by 2 bases, with 14 bases between the two germline ends. Germline CDR1 MDHEN, CDR2 SYDVKM. Study observations and caveats: Based on cumulative public TCR beta family frequency, carriers of CMV plus the relevant HLA were identified. HLA-C-restricted TCR beta clonotypes specific for CMV led the ex vivo response.

MiXCR, applied by TCRdb to the reads, yields one record per CDR3 protein. The sample lists just under 300,000 distinct CDR3 sequences; around 9.1% were seen once. The clonotype comes from a human donor in good health (CMV status not recorded). Some clones in this sample may be carry-over from other donors' samples. Specimen: PBMCs. The chain links TRBV28 to TRBJ1-2; D gene unclear. This chain's CDR3 is CASKAAGINYGYTF. The CDR3 nucleotides are TGTGCCAGCAAAGCGGCAGGAATCAACTATGGCTACACCTTC.